These 28 T cell receptor beta chains share one sample of origin, sequenced in a study of blood T cells in healthy people across ages (dated by TCRdb to 2013 to 2016). Library generation was performed with 5' RACE. Sequenced using an Illumina HiSeq 2500. The second PCR ran for about 6 to 11 cycles and used a J-beta primer mix along with a sample-barcoded 5' primer. The raw public data were reprocessed by TCRdb itself: fastp quality trimming at Q25, MiXCR clonotype calling, in-frame beta chains only. Rows are unified per CDR3 protein, each entry keeping the most common DNA and genes. For this sample there are about 1 million distinct CDR3 sequences; under 45% appear just once. Approximately 20% of the sample lies in the top ten. The material sequenced was blood. These receptors all come from a woman aged 55-69 years in good health.

The V gene is TRBV20-1, the J gene TRBJ2-3; 8 nucleotides match TRBD1. The germline gives CDR1 DFQATT, CDR2 SNEGSKA (reference sequence). The length of the CDR3 is 15 residues. The ends lost 1 base at V and 1 base at J; junction bases unmatched: 4. The CDR3 protein is CSARAPGQGTDTQYF. The CDR3 DNA is TGCAGTGCTAGAGCCCCGGGACAGGGCACAGATACGCAGTATTTT.

In this sample, this clonotype turned up a few times. The chain has TRBV29-1 and TRBJ2-5; a possible D gene is TRBD2 (6 bases). The CDR3 is made up of 14 amino acids. The V gene lost 6 bases and the J gene lost 3 bases, with 17 bases spanning the gap. Germline CDR1 is SQVTM and CDR2 is ANQGSEA. The CDR3 DNA sequence: TGCAGCGTCGGGGCATTCGGAGGGGAAGAGACCCAGTACTTC. It is translated as CSVGAFGGEETQYF.

Comment on this clonotype: The junction shows a germline mismatch at one end, possibly a read error. The chain employs TRBV27 and TRBJ2-7, with a possible D match to TRBD2 (5 bases). The CDR3 is 13 residues long. CDR1 MNHEY and CDR2 SMNVEV come from the germline V gene (reference sequence). CDR3 coding DNA: TGTACCAGCAGTTTAATAAGCGGCGACGAGCAGTACTTC. This translates into CTSSLISGDEQYF.

In this sample, this clonotype turned up many times. This chain links TRBV5-1 with TRBJ1-5, with a tentative D call TRBD1 (5 bases). The germline V gene has CDR1 SGHRS and CDR2 YFSETQ. The germline V and J ends were trimmed by 0 bases and 3 bases, with 10 bases remaining between them. The CDR3 covers 15 residues. The CDR3 DNA reads as TGCGCCAGCAGCTTGGCCGCAGGGAACAATCAGCCCCAGCATTTT. The encoded protein is CASSLAAGNNQPQHF.

The chain links TRBV20-1 to TRBJ2-5; 9 bases agree with TRBD2. CDR3 length equals 15 residues. The germline V gene encodes CDR1 DFQATT and CDR2 SNEGSKA (reference sequence). With V trimmed by 3 bases and J by 11 bases, 16 bases remained unmatched. In DNA form, the CDR3 reads TGCAGTGCTAGCCCACTAGCGGGTTCCTACAATGAGCAGTACTTC. Amino acids: CSASPLAGSYNEQYF.

The CDR3 sequence is CASSSPGERGTQYF. The DNA for the CDR3 is TGTGCCAGCAGTTCGCCGGGGGAAAGAGGGACCCAGTACTTC. V usage is TRBV28 and J usage is TRBJ2-5; a possible D gene is TRBD2 (6 bases). Germline CDR1 MDHEN, CDR2 SYDVKM. V lost 4 bases and J 7 bases, leaving 16 bases between the germline ends. The CDR3 runs 14 residues.

The V call is TRBV20-1, the J call TRBJ2-7, with D unclear. The germline V gene has CDR1 DFQATT and CDR2 SNEGSKA (reference sequence). The CDR3 is 11 amino acids. V dropped 5 bases and J dropped 9 bases, with 14 bases sitting between them. The CDR3 here is CSAPLGIGQYF. The CDR3 bases are TGCAGTGCTCCGCTAGGGATTGGGCAGTACTTC.

The J gene is TRBJ2-5, the V gene TRBV14; D ambiguous. With 1 base removed from V and 11 bases from J, the gap between germline ends came to 17 bases. The CDR3 covers 14 residues. Germline loops: CDR1 SGHDN, CDR2 FVKESK. The CDR3 DNA follows: TGTGCCAGCAGCCAAGTACTGCAGACTGGTGAGCAGTACTTC. Translated, it gives CASSQVLQTGEQYF.

This rearrangement joins TRBV28 to TRBJ2-1; 10 nucleotides agree with TRBD1. Germline CDR1 reads MDHEN; CDR2 reads SYDVKM. The CDR3 runs 15 residues. The V gene end was trimmed by 7 bases and the J gene end by 7 bases; junction bases not matched to a gene: 10. CDR3 nucleotides: TGTGCCAGCACCTTCCCGGGACAGGGGCGGAATGAGCAGTTCTTC. Protein product: CASTFPGQGRNEQFF.

This chain uses TRBV28 with TRBJ2-3; 9 positions match TRBD2. Germline CDR1 reads MDHEN; CDR2 reads SYDVKM. This CDR3 is 17 amino acids long. The ends lost 5 bases at V and 5 bases at J; junction bases unmatched: 14. CDR3 sequence reads: CASSETSGRLGGDTQYF. The CDR3 nucleotides read TGTGCCAGCAGTGAGACTAGCGGCAGATTGGGAGGAGATACGCAGTATTTT.

This chain links TRBV6-5 with TRBJ1-2, with a possible D match to TRBD1 (5 bases). Germline lookup yields CDR1 MNHEY and CDR2 SVGAGI. The CDR3 runs 13 residues. The V end was cut by 5 bases, the J end by 5 bases, with 12 bases between. The CDR3 DNA is TGTGCCAGCAGTCACGGCAGGGAATATGGCTACACCTTC. Encoded protein: CASSHGREYGYTF.

Details on this clonotype: This may stem from a read error, because a much larger clone lies one nucleotide away. J is TRBJ2-5 and V is TRBV4-2; D remains unclear. The CDR3 extends over 12 amino acids. CDR1 and CDR2 from the germline V gene are LGHNA and YNFKEQ. The CDR3 spells CASGQDQETQYF. DNA for the CDR3: TGTGCCAGCGGCCAAGACCAAGAGACCCAGTACTTC.

This clonotype was detected a few times. The rearrangement uses TRBV5-1 and TRBJ1-4, with TRBD1 matching 7 bases. Trimming removed 4 bases from V and 7 bases from J; junction bases left unmatched: 10. The CDR3 is 15 residues long. Germline V gene data show CDR1 as SGHRS and CDR2 as YFSETQ. Here the CDR3 reads CASSPGGDSLEKLFF. The CDR3 bases are TGCGCCAGCAGCCCCGGCGGGGACAGCCTTGAAAAACTGTTTTTT. The complete variable domain, with remaining parts taken from reference TRBV5-1 and TRBJ1-4, reads KAGVTQTPRYLIKTRGQQVTLSCSPISGHRSVSWYQQTPGQGLQFLFEYFSETQRNKGNFPGRFSGRQFSNSRSEMNVSTLELGDSALYLCASSPGGDSLEKLFFGSGTQLSVL.

The chain carries TRBV10-1 and TRBJ2-2; D uncertain. Germline assignment: CDR1 WNHNN and CDR2 SYGVQD (reference sequence). The CDR3 has 13 residues. V was pared by 4 bases and J by 6 bases, with 9 bases between. In DNA, the CDR3 is TGCGCCAGCAGTGTATCGGGCTCCGGGGAGCTGTTTTTT. Its translation: CASSVSGSGELFF.

In this sample, this clonotype turned up many times. CDR3 region: CASSYGLAGTYEQYF. CDR3 sequence (DNA): TGTGCCAGCAGTTATGGACTAGCGGGAACCTACGAGCAGTACTTC. The rearrangement uses TRBV6-5 and TRBJ2-7; 12 nucleotides line up with TRBD2. Germline V gene data show CDR1 as MNHEY and CDR2 as SVGAGI. Trimming cost V 3 bases and J 2 bases; bases outside gene matches: 2. The CDR3 totals 15 residues.

This clonotype was seen a single time. The V gene is TRBV28, the J gene TRBJ1-5; 9 nucleotides match TRBD1. Per the germline V gene, CDR1 is MDHEN and CDR2 is SYDVKM. The CDR3 contains 15 residues. J gave up 8 bases and V 6 bases, and 11 bases lay outside the gene matches. DNA for the CDR3: TGTGCCAGCAGCTCCACCGGGACAGGGTATAAGCCCCAGCATTTT. It yields the protein CASSSTGTGYKPQHF.

This clonotype was detected only a few times. The CDR3 DNA reads as TGTGCCAGCAGCTTAGATTCGGGACTAGCGGGAAGTGGAGAGACCCAGTACTTC. As protein: CASSLDSGLAGSGETQYF. The chain carries TRBV11-2 and TRBJ2-5; 13 bases align to TRBD2. Unmatched junction bases numbered 8, after V lost 0 bases and J lost 4 bases. This CDR3 has 18 residues. Germline values: CDR1 SGHAT, CDR2 FQNNGV.

This chain links TRBV6-1 with TRBJ2-5, with D tentatively TRBD1 or TRBD2 (5 bases each). The V end lost 5 bases, the J end lost 5 bases, and 12 bases lay between the germline ends. Germline V gene sequence: CDR1 MNHNS, CDR2 SASEGT. The CDR3 loop spans 13 amino acids. This CDR3 is CASSWGTRETQYF. CDR3 coding DNA: TGTGCCAGCAGTTGGGGGACGCGGGAGACCCAGTACTTC.

This clonotype was detected only a few times. The J gene is TRBJ2-7, the V gene TRBV20-1; D perhaps matches TRBD2 (5 bases). Trimming cost V 1 base and J 5 bases, with 18 bases left between them. The germline gives CDR1 DFQATT, CDR2 SNEGSKA (reference sequence). This CDR3 is 15 amino acids long. The CDR3, as DNA: TGCAGTGCTAGAGGTGGTGGTGGGAGTTTGGACGAGCAGTACTTC. It translates to CSARGGGGSLDEQYF.

The rearrangement joins TRBV30 to TRBJ1-6; 8 bases align to TRBD1. CDR1 and CDR2 from the germline V gene are GTSNPN and SVGIG (reference sequence). The junction had 7 bases not matched to a gene; V was cut back by 2 bases and J by 7 bases. This CDR3 region has 15 residues. DNA of the CDR3: TGTGCCTGGAGTCCAGGGGGCGTTAGGAATTCACCCCTCCACTTT. It codes for CAWSPGGVRNSPLHF.

This clonotype was seen only a few times. The V and J genes are TRBV3-1 and TRBJ2-7; possibly TRBD1 or TRBD2 for D (6 bases each). CDR1 and CDR2 (germline): LGHDT, YNNKEL (reference sequence). The V end lost 4 bases, the J end lost 5 bases, and 18 bases lay between the germline ends. There are 15 residues in the CDR3. Here the CDR3 DNA reads TGTGCCAGCAGCCTCAAGGTTGGAGGGGGTGACGAGCAGTACTTC. Protein sequence: CASSLKVGGGDEQYF.

This sequence joins TRBV11-2 and TRBJ1-1; D possibly corresponds to TRBD1 (6 bases). The CDR3 runs 13 residues. Trimming took off 6 bases at V and 8 bases at J, with 16 bases between the two ends. CDR1 and CDR2 from the germline V gene are SGHAT and FQNNGV. This chain's CDR3 is CASRHSIRGEAFF. DNA for the CDR3: TGTGCCAGCAGACATTCAATCAGGGGCGAAGCTTTCTTT.

The CDR3 region has the DNA TGTGCCAGCAGCTTGGAGACTAGCGGGACCCACTCCTACGAGCAGTACTTC. It encodes CASSLETSGTHSYEQYF. This chain connects TRBV7-3 to TRBJ2-5; TRBD2 agrees at 11 bases. The J call may not be correct, given that the DNA end is closer to TRBJ2-7. CDR3 length: 17 amino acids. Germline CDR1 and CDR2: SGHTA and FQGTGA.

The V and J genes are TRBV10-1 and TRBJ1-5; D gene uncertain. The CDR3 extends over 13 amino acids. Trimming left V 2 bases short and J 4 bases short, with 6 bases between. Germline loops: CDR1 WNHNN, CDR2 SYGVQD (reference sequence). CDR3 nucleotides: TGCGCCAGCAGTGAGGCCCTTAATCAGCCCCAGCATTTT. Encoded protein: CASSEALNQPQHF.

This clonotype was counted a few times. The V call is TRBV14, the J call TRBJ2-7, with D uncertain. This CDR3 spans 17 amino acids. Germline CDR1 is SGHDN and CDR2 is FVKESK. V lost 4 bases to trimming and J lost 4 bases, with 23 bases between them. The DNA of the CDR3 is TGTGCCAGCAGCCTGACCTACCTTAAGGGCAATAGATACGAGCAGTACTTC. Translated: CASSLTYLKGNRYEQYF.

The gene calls are TRBV7-9 and TRBJ2-5; unclear D gene. Germline assignment: CDR1 SEHNR and CDR2 FQNEAQ (reference sequence). V dropped 7 bases and J dropped 1 base, with 13 bases sitting between them. The CDR3 extends over 14 amino acids. The CDR3 sequence is CASTWGGPQETQYF. CDR3 sequence (DNA): TGTGCCAGCACCTGGGGTGGCCCCCAAGAGACCCAGTACTTC.

This clonotype was seen a handful of times. The rearrangement links TRBV11-2 to TRBJ1-2; TRBD1 aligns across 7 bases. V was clipped by 2 bases and J by 0 bases; unmatched bases: 9. Germline-derived CDR1 and CDR2 are SGHAT and FQNNGV. The CDR3 sequence is 17 residues long. The CDR3 nucleotides read TGTGCCAGCAGCTTACCCGGGACAGTACTTTCTAACTATGGCTACACCTTC. Translating it yields CASSLPGTVLSNYGYTF.

The rearrangement uses TRBV28 and TRBJ2-1; 8 bases align to TRBD2. This CDR3 is 15 amino acids long. Looked up from germline, CDR1 is MDHEN and CDR2 is SYDVKM. Germline trimming cut 4 bases from V and 2 bases from J; bases unmatched to any gene: 4. The CDR3 spells CASSSSGPTYNEQFF. As DNA, the CDR3 is TGTGCCAGCAGTTCTAGCGGGCCTACCTACAATGAGCAGTTCTTC.